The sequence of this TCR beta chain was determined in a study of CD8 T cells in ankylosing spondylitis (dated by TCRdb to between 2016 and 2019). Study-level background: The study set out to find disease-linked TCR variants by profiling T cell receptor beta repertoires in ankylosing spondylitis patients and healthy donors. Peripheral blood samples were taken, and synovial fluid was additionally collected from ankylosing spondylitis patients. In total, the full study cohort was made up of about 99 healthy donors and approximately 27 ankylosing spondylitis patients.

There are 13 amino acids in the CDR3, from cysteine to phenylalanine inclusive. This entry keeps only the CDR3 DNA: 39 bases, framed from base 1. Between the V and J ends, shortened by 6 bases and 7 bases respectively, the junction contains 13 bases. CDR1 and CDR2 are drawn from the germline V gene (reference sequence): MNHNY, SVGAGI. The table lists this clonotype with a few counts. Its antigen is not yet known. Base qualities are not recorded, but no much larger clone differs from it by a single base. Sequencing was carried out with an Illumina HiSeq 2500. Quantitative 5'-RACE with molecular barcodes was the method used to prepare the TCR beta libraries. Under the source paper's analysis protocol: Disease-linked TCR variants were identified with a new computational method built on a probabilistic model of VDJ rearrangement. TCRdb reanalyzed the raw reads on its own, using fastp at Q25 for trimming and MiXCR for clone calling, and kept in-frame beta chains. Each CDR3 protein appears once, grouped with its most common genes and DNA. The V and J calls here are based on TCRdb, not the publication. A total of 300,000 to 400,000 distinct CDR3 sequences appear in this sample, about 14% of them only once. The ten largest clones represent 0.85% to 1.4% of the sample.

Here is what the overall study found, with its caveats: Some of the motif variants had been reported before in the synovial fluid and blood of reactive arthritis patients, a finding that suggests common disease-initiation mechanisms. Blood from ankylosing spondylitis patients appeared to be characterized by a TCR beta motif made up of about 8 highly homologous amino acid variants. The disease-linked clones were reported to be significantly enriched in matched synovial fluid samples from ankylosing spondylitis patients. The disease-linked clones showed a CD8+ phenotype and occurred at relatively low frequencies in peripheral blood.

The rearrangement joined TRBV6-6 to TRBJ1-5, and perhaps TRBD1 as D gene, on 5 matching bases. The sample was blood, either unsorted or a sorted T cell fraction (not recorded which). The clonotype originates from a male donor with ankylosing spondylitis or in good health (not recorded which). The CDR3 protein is CASSPLWGQPQHF. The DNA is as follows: TGTGCCAGCAGCCCCCTTTGGGGCCAGCCCCAGCATTTT.